Given below is one T cell receptor (beta chain) in context. Its antigen is not known. Blood collection times were about day -28 and days 30, 100, 180 posttransplant. The source of the sample is a study of T cell clonotyping in hematopoietic cell transplantation. Overall study findings and caveats: Recipient TCR diversity dropped after transplant; expanded clonotypes rose from day 30 to 180. Without cell sorting, CD4 versus CD8 contributions remain unresolved. Graft donor and pretransplant recipient Inverse Simpson Index values predicted broader posttransplant TCR diversity.

Using immunoSEQ multiplex PCR, the repertoire was profiled, and TCRdb retains in-frame clones only, with some absent. This table has about 7,500 clones, over 85% appearing once. CDR3 length: 14 amino acids. Germline CDR1 and CDR2: MNHEY and SMNVEV (reference sequence). V lost 2 bases and J 7 bases, leaving 9 bases between the germline ends. The chain links TRBV27 to TRBJ1-6; D not certain. The input for sequencing was PBMCs, taken 180 days after allogeneic stem cell transplant. This TCR was sampled from a female patient aged 50-59 years who had an allogeneic stem cell transplant from an unrelated donor, so the T cells may come from the graft donor. Some clones in this sample may be carry-over from other donors' samples. The CDR3 here is CASSLRAVNSPLHF. The CDR3, as DNA: TGTGCCAGCAGTTTACGGGCAGTCAATTCACCCCTCCACTTT.